This entry concerns a single T cell receptor beta chain. This specimen belongs to a study of blood T cell repertoires in COVID-19. In the source study's methods: Estimation of nucleated cell counts relied on the amplification of reference gene primers. Profiling relied on immunoSEQ multiplex PCR, and the TCRdb table lists in-frame clones only, not all of them. For V, J and clone size, that table is used; D and trimming come from the DNA. The table shows about 220,000 clones, with 80% to 90% occurring only once. This CDR3 region has 13 residues. V was trimmed by 8 bases and J by 2 bases, leaving 10 bases between them. Germline V CDR1 and CDR2: MNHEY, SVGAGI.

The clonotype comes from a woman in her forties with active or convalescent COVID-19. Sequencing used peripheral blood. The rearrangement links TRBV6-5 to TRBJ1-3, with unresolved D. In DNA form, the CDR3 reads TGTGCCAGCCTATCCGGGGCTGGAAACACCATATATTTT. Amino acids: CASLSGAGNTIYF.